This T cell receptor beta chain was sequenced for a study of tumor-infiltrating lymphocytes in primary liver carcinoma. Study-wide context: Every patient in the cohort had a primary liver carcinoma. That carcinoma was treated by surgical resection. Donors had hepatocellular carcinoma or combined HCC and intrahepatic cholangiocarcinoma. Findings and caveats of the study: Researchers did not compare CD4+ and CD8+ repertoires, as samples were bulk unsorted.

With V trimmed by 6 bases and J by 5 bases, 11 bases remained unmatched. The V gene's germline CDR1 is SQVTM and CDR2 ANQGSEA. This CDR3 region has 15 residues. The authors took blood RNA from unsorted whole blood and also extracted germline DNA. What was collected before surgery was roughly 4 milliliters of peripheral blood. In the case of this clonotype: Its antigen is undetermined. Since a much larger clone is just one base distant, this may be a read error.

cDNA specific to TCR beta was made from 450 to 650 ng of total RNA, with a constant-region primer employed for priming. Slightly modified ARM-PCR with three nested multiplex PCR rounds yielded TCR beta libraries. The opening two PCR rounds, about 11 cycles each, paired TRBV1-TRBV30 forward primers with a C-beta reverse primer. Each CDR3 protein gets one entry after TCRdb re-called the multiplex PCR reads with MiXCR. The data show 300,000 to 400,000 distinct CDR3 sequences, approximately 65% seen once. Sequencing was carried out using peripheral blood. The chain has TRBV29-1 and TRBJ2-2; TRBD1 matches at 8 bases. The receptor was derived from a man in his forties with primary liver carcinoma and hepatitis B virus infection. Here the CDR3 DNA reads TGCAGCGTCACCGCAGGGGGCGCGGGGACCGGGGAGCTGTTTTTT. As protein: CSVTAGGAGTGELFF.